This T cell receptor (beta chain) was identified in a study of patients and donors after allogeneic stem cell transplantation. In germline, CDR1 is LNHNV, CDR2 YYDKDF (reference sequence). This CDR3 has 15 residues. V lost 6 bases and J lost 8; bases outside the gene matches: 12. Ten or more counts support this clonotype. TCRdb recomputed calls from the RT-PCR reads with MiXCR, one row per CDR3 protein. Among around 27,000 distinct CDR3 sequences listed, around 7.9% were seen once. This TCR was sampled from a human donor who was either an allogeneic HSCT recipient or a stem cell or donor lymphocyte infusion donor (not recorded which). It is not recorded whose cells these are; they may come from a transplant donor. The sample taken for sequencing was blood, either unsorted or a sorted T cell fraction (not recorded which). The V gene is TRBV15, the J gene TRBJ1-4, with TRBD1 matching over 7 bases. The CDR3 loop reads CATSLTRQGREKLFF. DNA of the CDR3: TGTGCCACCAGTCTCACACGACAGGGAAGGGAAAAACTGTTTTTT.